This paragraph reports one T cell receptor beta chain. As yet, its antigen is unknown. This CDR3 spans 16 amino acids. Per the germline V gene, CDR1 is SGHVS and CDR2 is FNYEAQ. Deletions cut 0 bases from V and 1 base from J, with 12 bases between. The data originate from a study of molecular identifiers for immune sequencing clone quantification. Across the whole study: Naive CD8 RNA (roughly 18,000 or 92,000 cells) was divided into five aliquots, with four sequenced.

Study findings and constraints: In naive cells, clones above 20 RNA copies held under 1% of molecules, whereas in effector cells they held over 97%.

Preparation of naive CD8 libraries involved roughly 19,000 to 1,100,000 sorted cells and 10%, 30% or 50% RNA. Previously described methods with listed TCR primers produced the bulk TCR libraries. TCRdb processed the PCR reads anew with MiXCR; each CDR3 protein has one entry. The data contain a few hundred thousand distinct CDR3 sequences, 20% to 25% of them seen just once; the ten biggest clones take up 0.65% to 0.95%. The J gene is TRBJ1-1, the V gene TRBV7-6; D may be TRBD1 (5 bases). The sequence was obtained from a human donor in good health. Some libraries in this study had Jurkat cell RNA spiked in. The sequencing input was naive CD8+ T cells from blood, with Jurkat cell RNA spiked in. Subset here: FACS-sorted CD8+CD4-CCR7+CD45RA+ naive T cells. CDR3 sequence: CASSLASAGSNTEAFF. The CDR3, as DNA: TGTGCCAGCAGCTTAGCCTCGGCAGGGTCGAACACTGAAGCTTTCTTT. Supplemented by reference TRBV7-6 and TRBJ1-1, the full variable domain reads GAGVSQSPRYKVTKRGQDVALRCDPISGHVSLYWYRQALGQGPEFLTYFNYEAQQDKSGLPNDRFSAERPEGSISTLTIQRTEQRDSAMYRCASSLASAGSNTEAFFGQGTRLTVV.